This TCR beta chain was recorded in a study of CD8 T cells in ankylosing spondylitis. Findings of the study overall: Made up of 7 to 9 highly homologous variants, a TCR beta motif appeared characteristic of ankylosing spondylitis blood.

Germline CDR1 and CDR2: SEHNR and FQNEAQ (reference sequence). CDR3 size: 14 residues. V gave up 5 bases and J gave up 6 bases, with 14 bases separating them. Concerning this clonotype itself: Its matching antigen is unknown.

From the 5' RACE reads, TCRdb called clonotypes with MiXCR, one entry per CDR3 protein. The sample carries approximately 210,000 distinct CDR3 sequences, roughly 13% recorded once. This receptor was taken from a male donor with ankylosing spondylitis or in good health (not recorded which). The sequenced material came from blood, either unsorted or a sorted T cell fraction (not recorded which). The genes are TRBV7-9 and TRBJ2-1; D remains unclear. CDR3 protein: CASSGKARGNEQFF. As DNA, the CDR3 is TGTGCCAGCAGCGGAAAAGCTAGAGGCAATGAGCAGTTCTTC. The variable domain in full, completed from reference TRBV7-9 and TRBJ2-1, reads DTGVSQNPRHKITKRGQNVTFRCDPISEHNRLYWYRQTLGQGPEFLTYFQNEAQLEKSRLLSDRFSAERPKGSFSTLEIQRTEQGDSAMYLCASSGKARGNEQFFGPGTRLTVL.